A single sample is the source of the 11 T cell receptor beta chains below, sequenced in a study of blood T cell repertoires in COVID-19. Assay: immunoSEQ multiplex PCR; the TCRdb copy retains only in-frame clones and omits some. The sample holds around 390,000 clones; approximately 87% are singletons and the top ten take about a tenth. The sequenced sample was PBMCs or T cells enriched from blood (not recorded which). These receptors were obtained from a woman in her forties or fifties who had recovered from COVID-19.

The chain has TRBV27 and TRBJ2-7; a weak D match, TRBD1 (7 bases). Trimming removed 5 bases at V and 0 bases at J, with 11 bases between. CDR1 and CDR2 from the germline V gene are MNHEY and SMNVEV (reference sequence). The CDR3 length is 14 residues. The CDR3 sequence: CASSHRGLSYEQYF. The CDR3 region has the DNA TGTGCCAGCAGTCACAGGGGACTCTCCTACGAGCAGTACTTC.

DNA of the CDR3: TGTGCCAGCTCACCAGAAACACGGGGGTTTGGTGAGCAGTTCTTC. This codes for CASSPETRGFGEQFF. J is TRBJ2-1 and V is TRBV18, with a possible D match to TRBD2 (6 bases). CDR3 size: 15 residues. V lost 2 bases and J lost 9, with 17 bases in between. Germline loops: CDR1 KGHSH, CDR2 LQKENI.

V is TRBV7-9 and J is TRBJ1-1; D may be TRBD1 (5 bases). The CDR3 is made up of 16 amino acids. Germline V gene data show CDR1 as SEHNR and CDR2 as FQNEAQ (reference sequence). The ends were cut back, 2 bases at V and 6 bases at J, with 19 bases in the middle. The CDR3 coding sequence is TGTGCCAGCAGCTTAAGGCGGGACTCTATAGGGGCTGAAGCTTTCTTT. This gives the protein CASSLRRDSIGAEAFF.

The chain combines TRBV7-9 with TRBJ1-6; D not resolved. The CDR3 sequence is 14 residues long. The V gene's germline CDR1 is SEHNR and CDR2 FQNEAQ (reference sequence). Trimming took off 3 bases at V and 7 bases at J, with 10 bases between the two ends. The CDR3 region has the DNA TGTGCCAGCAGCTTTGAGGCGCCAAATTCACCCCTCCACTTT. Translating it yields CASSFEAPNSPLHF.

This CDR3 reads CASSSRGLRTEAFF. CDR3 bases: TGTGCCAGCAGTTCGCGGGGGCTGAGGACTGAAGCTTTCTTT. This chain joins TRBV6-2 or TRBV6-3 and TRBJ1-1; tentatively, D is TRBD1 (6 bases). Trimming pared 4 bases from V and 5 bases from J, leaving 14 bases between. Looked up from germline, CDR1 is MNHEY and CDR2 is SVGEGT. This CDR3 comprises 14 residues.

V usage is TRBV6-6 and J usage is TRBJ2-5; the match to TRBD1 covers 7 bases. The V segment lost 0 bases and the J segment 7 bases; nucleotides outside the gene matches: 8. The CDR3 contains 15 residues. Germline CDR1 reads MNHNY; CDR2 reads SVGAGI (reference sequence). DNA for the CDR3: TGTGCCAGCAGTTACTCGAAAGGGGGCGATGGGACCCAGTACTTC. Its protein product is CASSYSKGGDGTQYF.

The J gene is TRBJ2-2, the V gene TRBV7-2; D is possibly TRBD2 (5 bases). V was shortened by 4 bases and J by 1 base, with 7 bases between the two germline ends. Germline CDR1 reads SGHTA; CDR2 reads FQGNSA. The CDR3 has 14 amino acids. The chain's CDR3 is CASSSRGNTGELFF. The CDR3 region has the DNA TGTGCCAGCAGCTCACGGGGGAACACCGGGGAGCTGTTTTTT.

J is TRBJ1-6 and V is TRBV2; D possibly corresponds to TRBD1 (5 bases). This CDR3 comprises 14 residues. Looked up from germline, CDR1 is SNHLY and CDR2 is FYNNEI. Between the trimmed V and J ends, which lost 4 bases and 7 bases, there was a span of 11 bases. The CDR3 loop reads CASSGQGLNSPLHF. The CDR3 DNA follows: TGTGCCAGCAGTGGGCAGGGCCTAAATTCACCCCTCCACTTT.

This rearrangement joins TRBV19 to TRBJ2-1; D gene ambiguous. Trimming removed 3 bases from V and 0 bases from J, with 12 bases in between. Germline loops: CDR1 LNHDA, CDR2 SQIVND (reference sequence). The CDR3 is 16 amino acids. DNA of the CDR3: TGTGCCAGTAGTATTTCAGTGACTGTCTCCTACAATGAGCAGTTCTTC. It encodes CASSISVTVSYNEQFF.

V gene TRBV4-1 combines with J gene TRBJ2-7; 9 nucleotides align to TRBD1. CDR3 length: 14 residues. The germline V gene encodes CDR1 MGHRA and CDR2 YSYEKL. After removal of 3 bases from V and 3 bases from J, the junction contained 3 bases not matched to a gene. CDR3 sequence (DNA): TGCGCCAGCAGCCAGTGGGACAGGGACTACGAGCAGTACTTC. Translation: CASSQWDRDYEQYF.

The genes are TRBV7-8 and TRBJ1-3; D is undetermined. Germline CDR1 reads SGHVS; CDR2 reads FQNEAQ. V gave up 4 bases and J gave up 2 bases, with 12 bases separating them. CDR3 size: 15 residues. CDR3 coding DNA: TGTGCCAGCAGCTCCCTACTCGGGACTGGAAACACCATATATTTT. Translated, it gives CASSSLLGTGNTIYF.